One and the same sample provided the 31 T cell receptor beta chains below, sequenced in a study of cytomegalovirus exposure and HLA in healthy donors. In the PCR, 60 Vbeta and 13 Jbeta primers were used. Assay used: immunoSEQ multiplex PCR; TCRdb lists only in-frame clones, some missing. Here the sample spans approximately 75,000 clones, 65% to 70% being singletons. The source material was PBMCs. The receptors shown here come from a man aged 40-49 years in good health and CMV-seropositive.

This clone was counted a single time. One junction end disagrees with the germline gene, perhaps due to a read error. The DNA of the CDR3 is TGTGCCAGCAGAGACTTCTCCCAGGGTGGCTACCCCTTC. Its protein is CASRDFSQGGYPF. The chain has TRBV7-2 and TRBJ1-2; the D gene is possibly TRBD1 (5 bases). The germline V gene has CDR1 SGHTA and CDR2 FQGNSA. This CDR3 region has 13 residues.

This sequence joins TRBV4-3 and TRBJ2-7; perhaps TRBD1 as D (6 bases). The CDR3 loop spans 14 amino acids. Trimming removed 1 base at V and 4 bases at J, with 11 bases between. Looked up from germline, CDR1 is LGHNA and CDR2 is YSLEER. In DNA form, the CDR3 reads TGCGCCAGCAGCCAAGGGGTCGACAGGTACGAGCAGTACTTC. Its protein is CASSQGVDRYEQYF.

The chain links TRBV30 to TRBJ1-2, with a possible D match to TRBD1 (6 bases). The ends were cut back, 3 bases at V and 2 bases at J, with 10 bases in the middle. The CDR3 sequence is 13 residues long. In germline, CDR1 is GTSNPN, CDR2 SVGIG (reference sequence). The CDR3 is CAWSRTENYGYTF. CDR3 nucleotides: TGTGCCTGGAGCCGGACAGAGAACTATGGCTACACCTTC.

CDR3 in DNA: TGTGCCAGCGCGGGGACTAGCGGGGCCGGGGAGCTGTTTTTT. This translates into CASAGTSGAGELFF. The chain couples TRBV5-4 to TRBJ2-2, with 13 bases aligning to TRBD2. Germline V lookup: CDR1 SGHNT, CDR2 YYREEE (reference sequence). V gave up 7 bases and J gave up 6 bases; unmatched junction bases: 3. This CDR3 is 14 amino acids long.

This sequence joins TRBV6-4 and TRBJ2-7, with D tentatively TRBD1 (6 bases). This CDR3 region has 15 residues. Trimming left V 6 bases short and J 0 bases short, with 15 bases between. Germline V gives CDR1 MRHNA, CDR2 SNTAGT. The CDR3 DNA reads TGTGCCAGCAGCATACAGGGCCCGAGCTCCTACGAGCAGTACTTC. Its protein is CASSIQGPSSYEQYF.

The sample holds a few counts of this clone. The chain couples TRBV9 to TRBJ2-6; D gene uncertain. CDR1 is SGDLS and CDR2 is YYNGEE in the germline V gene. With 6 bases removed from V and 2 bases from J, the gap between germline ends came to 12 bases. CDR3 size: 15 residues. CDR3 in amino acids: CASNKEAAGANVLTF. CDR3 nucleotides: TGTGCCAGCAACAAAGAGGCAGCTGGGGCCAACGTCCTGACTTTC.

This clone was seen a few times. V is TRBV7-6 and J is TRBJ2-7, with D perhaps TRBD2 (5 bases). V was clipped by 2 bases and J by 1 base, with 9 bases between them. The CDR3 contains 14 residues. Per germline, CDR1 SGHVS and CDR2 FNYEAQ. CDR3 DNA: TGTGCCAGCAGCTTACTAGCAGTATCCTACGAGCAGTACTTC. This encodes CASSLLAVSYEQYF.

The chain joins TRBV28 to TRBJ2-7; D ambiguous. The ends were cut back, 8 bases at V and 2 bases at J, with 13 bases in the middle. The CDR3 length is 13 residues. CDR1 MDHEN and CDR2 SYDVKM come from the germline V gene. CDR3 in amino acids: CASFSHRPYEQYF. Written as DNA, the CDR3 is TGTGCCAGCTTTAGCCACCGCCCCTACGAGCAGTACTTC.

The rearrangement uses TRBV2 and TRBJ2-7; 8 nucleotides line up with TRBD2. The J segment lost 3 bases and the V segment lost 0 bases, leaving 4 bases of the junction unmatched. In germline, CDR1 is SNHLY, CDR2 FYNNEI. This CDR3 is 15 amino acids long. The CDR3 reads CASSEAERGIYEQYF. The DNA for the CDR3 is TGTGCCAGCAGTGAAGCGGAGCGGGGGATCTACGAGCAGTACTTC.

The chain joins TRBV2 to TRBJ2-7, with D unresolved. Germline V gene sequence: CDR1 SNHLY, CDR2 FYNNEI. The CDR3 spans 11 residues. Trimming took off 5 bases at V and 4 bases at J, with 6 bases between the two ends. This CDR3 reads CASSLLYEQYF. The CDR3 DNA reads TGTGCCAGCAGTCTCCTTTACGAGCAGTACTTC.

J is TRBJ1-5 and V is TRBV6-1, with 9 bases aligning to TRBD1. This CDR3 is built from 15 residues. Germline assignment: CDR1 MNHNS and CDR2 SASEGT. The J segment lost 4 bases and the V segment lost 3 bases, leaving 4 bases of the junction unmatched. The CDR3 here is CASSEGQGGNQPQHF. The CDR3 DNA sequence: TGTGCCAGCAGTGAGGGACAGGGTGGGAATCAGCCCCAGCATTTT.

The V and J genes are TRBV18 and TRBJ2-7, with 9 bases lining up with TRBD1. Germline V gene sequence: CDR1 KGHSH, CDR2 LQKENI. CDR3 size: 17 residues. V lost 6 bases and J lost 0; bases outside the gene matches: 12. As DNA, the CDR3 is TGTGCCAGCTCTCACGACCCACAGGGGGCGAGCTCCTACGAGCAGTACTTC. Translation gives CASSHDPQGASSYEQYF.

This clone was counted a single time. This chain connects TRBV30 to TRBJ1-4; D is possibly TRBD1 (5 bases). CDR3 length: 15 residues. V was shortened by 1 base and J by 3 bases, with 12 bases between the two germline ends. Germline V gene lookup returns CDR1 GTSNPN and CDR2 SVGIG (reference sequence). CDR3 region: CAWSGGEYSNEKLFF. As DNA, the CDR3 is TGTGCCTGGAGTGGGGGGGAGTACTCTAATGAAAAACTGTTTTTT.

This chain joins TRBV2 and TRBJ1-6, with D possibly TRBD1 on 6 matching bases. CDR3 length: 14 residues. V lost 9 bases to trimming and J lost 7 bases, with 16 bases between them. CDR1 and CDR2 (germline): SNHLY, FYNNEI. CDR3 residues: CARNRDTPNSPLHF. The CDR3 nucleotides read TGTGCCAGAAACAGGGACACACCCAATTCACCCCTCCACTTT.

The J gene is TRBJ2-7, the V gene TRBV5-4; 7 nucleotides agree with TRBD1. Trimming removed 4 bases from V and 4 bases from J; junction bases left unmatched: 5. The CDR3 has 13 amino acids. CDR1 SGHNT and CDR2 YYREEE come from the germline V gene (reference sequence). The CDR3 region is CASSITGVYEQYF. The CDR3, as DNA: TGTGCCAGCAGCATCACAGGGGTTTACGAGCAGTACTTC.

V gene TRBV9 combines with J gene TRBJ2-3, with D tentatively TRBD2 (6 bases). The CDR3 has 12 amino acids. V gave up 5 bases and J gave up 7 bases, with 11 bases separating them. In germline, CDR1 is SGDLS, CDR2 YYNGEE. Here the CDR3 reads CASSEGGNTQYF. The CDR3 bases are TGTGCCAGCAGTGAGGGAGGTAATACGCAGTATTTT.

J is TRBJ2-1 and V is TRBV7-9; 10 bases match TRBD1. The CDR3 extends over 16 amino acids. Germline V gene sequence: CDR1 SEHNR, CDR2 FQNEAQ (reference sequence). Unmatched junction bases numbered 12, after V lost 5 bases and J lost 8 bases. CDR3 protein: CASSPGTGEAEDEQFF. DNA of the CDR3: TGTGCCAGCAGCCCCGGGACAGGGGAGGCAGAGGATGAGCAGTTCTTC.

This sequence joins TRBV11-2 and TRBJ2-5, with 10 bases identical to TRBD2. The length of the CDR3 is 16 residues. Germline values: CDR1 SGHAT, CDR2 FQNNGV. The V segment lost 7 bases and the J segment 5 bases; nucleotides outside the gene matches: 13. The CDR3 here is CASTPYSGGFSETQYF. As DNA, the CDR3 is TGTGCCAGCACCCCGTATAGCGGGGGGTTTTCCGAGACCCAGTACTTC. Filled out from reference TRBV11-2 and TRBJ2-5, the complete variable domain reads EAGVAQSPRYKIIEKRQSVAFWCNPISGHATLYWYQQILGQGPKLLIQFQNNGVVDDSQLPKDRFSAERLKGVDSTLKIQPAKLEDSAVYLCASTPYSGGFSETQYFGPGTRLLVL.

This clone has more than one count but fewer than ten. V is TRBV4-1 and J is TRBJ1-1, with D possibly matching TRBD1 (6 bases). V was cut by 1 base and J by 0 bases, with 15 bases left in between. The CDR3 is 17 amino acids. CDR1 MGHRA and CDR2 YSYEKL come from the germline V gene. The CDR3 loop is CASSQVQTGLLNTEAFF. The CDR3 DNA sequence: TGCGCCAGCAGCCAAGTCCAGACAGGCCTCTTGAACACTGAAGCTTTCTTT.

Worth noting for this clone: Other DNA sequences from this sample encode an identical CDR3 as well. The rearrangement links TRBV13 to TRBJ1-6; 7 bases line up with TRBD1. The J segment lost 4 bases and the V segment lost 5 bases, leaving 2 bases of the junction unmatched. This CDR3 spans 14 amino acids. Germline values: CDR1 PRHDT, CDR2 FYEKMQ (reference sequence). The CDR3 region has the DNA TGTGCCAGCAGCCCGGGACAGTATAATTCACCCCTCCACTTT. This codes for CASSPGQYNSPLHF.

This sequence joins TRBV28 and TRBJ1-2; TRBD1 is a possible D gene (6 bases). Trimming removed 6 bases at V and 1 base at J, with 12 bases between. The CDR3 totals 14 residues. CDR1 is MDHEN and CDR2 is SYDVKM in the germline V gene. CDR3 nucleotides: TGTGCCAGCAGCACCCTGGACAGTAACTATGGCTACACCTTC. Translating it yields CASSTLDSNYGYTF.

The rearrangement uses TRBV10-3 and TRBJ1-1, with unresolved D. From germline, CDR1 is ENHRY and CDR2 SYGVKD. V lost 6 bases, J lost 0 bases, and 8 bases lay in between. The length of the CDR3 is 13 residues. The CDR3 DNA reads TGTGCCATCAGCCAGGATTTGAACACTGAAGCTTTCTTT. This encodes CAISQDLNTEAFF.

The rearrangement uses TRBV27 and TRBJ1-1; TRBD1 matches at 7 bases. Trimming removed 3 bases from V and 3 bases from J; junction bases left unmatched: 1. CDR3 length: 13 residues. Germline CDR1 MNHEY, CDR2 SMNVEV (reference sequence). This chain's CDR3 is CASSLTGYTEAFF. The CDR3 coding sequence is TGTGCCAGCAGTTTGACAGGGTACACTGAAGCTTTCTTT.

In nucleotides, the CDR3 is TGTGCCAGCAGTTTCCCGCCTAGCGGTATCTACGAGCAGTACTTC. This encodes CASSFPPSGIYEQYF. This chain connects TRBV6-6 to TRBJ2-7, with 7 bases fitting TRBD2. The CDR3 length is 15 residues. Germline V gene sequence: CDR1 MNHNY, CDR2 SVGAGI (reference sequence). V lost 4 bases, J lost 3 bases, and 9 bases stayed unmatched.

V and J are TRBV6-4 and TRBJ2-2; D unresolved. Germline V lookup: CDR1 MRHNA, CDR2 SNTAGT. Trimming took off 0 bases at V and 4 bases at J, with 3 bases between the two ends. This CDR3 spans 13 amino acids. The DNA for the CDR3 is TGTGCCAGCAGTGACTCTAGCACCGGGGAGCTGTTTTTT. It specifies CASSDSSTGELFF.

In its sample, this clone was seen a few times. This sequence joins TRBV19 and TRBJ1-4; no firm D call. Germline CDR1 LNHDA, CDR2 SQIVND (reference sequence). CDR3 length: 14 residues. Trimming took 3 bases from V and 0 from J, leaving 5 bases between them. The CDR3 coding sequence is TGTGCCAGTAGTATGAGGGCAACTAATGAAAAACTGTTTTTT. Translating it yields CASSMRATNEKLFF.

This clone was counted only a few times. The V call is TRBV28, the J call TRBJ2-3; tentative D call: TRBD2 (6 bases). The germline V gene has CDR1 MDHEN and CDR2 SYDVKM. Trimming pared 7 bases from V and 3 bases from J, leaving 20 bases between. The CDR3 loop spans 16 amino acids. The CDR3 loop is CASTRLDEAGTDTQYF. CDR3 DNA: TGTGCCAGCACGCGTTTGGATGAAGCGGGTACAGATACGCAGTATTTT.

This chain links TRBV29-1 with TRBJ2-5; 8 nucleotides match TRBD2. Per germline, CDR1 SQVTM and CDR2 ANQGSEA. J was trimmed by 4 bases and V by 7 bases; bases with no gene match: 8. The CDR3 is 13 amino acids. The CDR3 DNA reads TGCAGCGCCCGAGCGGGGGCAGGAGAGACCCAGTACTTC. It translates to CSARAGAGETQYF.

This chain's CDR3 is CASSYIAGGGTDTQYF. CDR3 DNA: TGCGCCAGCAGTTACATAGCGGGGGGGGGCACAGATACGCAGTATTTT. V gene TRBV5-1 combines with J gene TRBJ2-3; 11 bases line up with TRBD2. The length of the CDR3 is 16 residues. Germline CDR1 reads SGHRS; CDR2 reads YFSETQ. Trimming at V came to 5 bases and at J to 1 base, leaving 6 bases not matched to a gene.

This clone was seen just once. The rearrangement links TRBV25-1 to TRBJ2-7, with D tentatively TRBD2 (6 bases). Trimming shortened V by 7 bases and J by 2 bases, and 12 bases separated the two germline ends. Per the germline V gene, CDR1 is MGHDK and CDR2 is SYGVNS. CDR3 length equals 13 residues. CDR3 amino acids: CASTPWGAYEQYF. Written as DNA, the CDR3 is TGTGCCAGCACCCCGTGGGGGGCCTACGAGCAGTACTTC.

The chain is built from TRBV7-2 and TRBJ2-3; TRBD1 or TRBD2 may be the D gene (9 bases each). Per the germline V gene, CDR1 is SGHTA and CDR2 is FQGNSA. Trimming cost V 6 bases and J 5 bases, with 30 bases left between them. The length of the CDR3 is 19 residues. The DNA of the CDR3 is TGTGCCAGCAGGCCGGGACAGGGCGTCGCGGGGGGGGTTAAAGATACGCAGTATTTT. Residues: CASRPGQGVAGGVKDTQYF.